This passage covers 2 T cell receptor beta chains from one sample sequenced in a study of shared clonotypes between healthy human individuals. Assay used: immunoSEQ multiplex PCR; TCRdb lists only in-frame clones, some missing. This sample has 2,500,000 or so clones, with 80% to 95% found just once. The material sequenced was naive CD4+ T cells from PBMCs. Subset reported: CD45RA+ positively selected. These receptors all stem from a man aged 18 to 30 in good health. Some clones in this sample may be carry-over from other donors' samples.

The genes are TRBV4-1 and TRBJ1-4; no clear D. The CDR3 covers 15 residues. Germline CDR1 is MGHRA and CDR2 is YSYEKL. V gave up 5 bases and J gave up 4 bases, with 14 bases separating them. In nucleotides, the CDR3 is TGCGCCAGCAGCTTGGTATGGGGAGGTAATGAAAAACTGTTTTTT. Protein: CASSLVWGGNEKLFF.

The chain links TRBV4-1 to TRBJ2-7; TRBD2 might be the D (5 bases). This CDR3 has 15 residues. Germline lookup yields CDR1 MGHRA and CDR2 YSYEKL. Trimming shortened V by 3 bases and J by 3 bases, and 15 bases separated the two germline ends. The CDR3 is CASSHPARLNYEQYF. The CDR3 DNA reads as TGCGCCAGCAGCCATCCCGCTCGACTAAACTACGAGCAGTACTTC.